A single sample is the source of the 22 T cell receptor beta chains below, sequenced in a study of siplizumab effects on memory and regulatory T cells. Clones were read by immunoSEQ multiplex PCR, and TCRdb kept only the in-frame ones, dropping some. In the table there are 55,000 to 65,000 clones, around 97% of which are singletons. Sequenced sample: naive CD8+ T cells sorted from blood. The receptors were gathered from a human donor in good health.

Comments on this clone: The sample holds other DNA sequences that translate to the same CDR3. The chain is built from TRBV5-1 and TRBJ1-1; D possibly corresponds to TRBD1 (5 bases). The germline CDR1 and CDR2 sequences are SGHRS and YFSETQ. The V end was cut by 0 bases, the J end by 1 base, with 7 bases between. This CDR3 has 14 residues. The CDR3 nucleotides read TGCGCCAGCAGCTTGGTCGGGGGGAACACTGAAGCTTTCTTT. It is translated as CASSLVGGNTEAFF. The whole variable domain, filled in from reference TRBV5-1 and TRBJ1-1, reads KAGVTQTPRYLIKTRGQQVTLSCSPISGHRSVSWYQQTPGQGLQFLFEYFSETQRNKGNFPGRFSGRQFSNSRSEMNVSTLELGDSALYLCASSLVGGNTEAFFGQGTRLTVV.

This rearrangement joins TRBV28 to TRBJ2-1; the match to TRBD2 covers 8 bases. Germline V gene lookup returns CDR1 MDHEN and CDR2 SYDVKM. This CDR3 has 14 amino acids. The V segment lost 6 bases and the J segment 2 bases; nucleotides outside the gene matches: 3. CDR3 in amino acids: CASSLAGPYNEQFF. The CDR3 nucleotides are TGTGCCAGCAGCTTAGCGGGACCCTACAATGAGCAGTTCTTC.

The gene calls are TRBV19 and TRBJ2-7, with 8 bases fitting TRBD1. V was clipped by 7 bases and J by 2 bases; unmatched bases: 7. This CDR3 comprises 14 residues. Germline CDR1 is LNHDA and CDR2 is SQIVND (reference sequence). CDR3 amino acids: CASMAGTGAYEQYF. For the CDR3, the DNA is TGTGCCAGTATGGCGGGGACAGGAGCCTACGAGCAGTACTTC.

V usage is TRBV9 and J usage is TRBJ2-7; TRBD1 or TRBD2 may be the D gene (6 bases each). Germline-derived CDR1 and CDR2 are SGDLS and YYNGEE. The CDR3 length is 13 residues. Trimming took 3 bases from V and 6 from J, leaving 13 bases between them. CDR3 bases: TGTGCCAGCAGCGGAACAGGGAGGCGCGAGCAGTACTTC. Its translation is CASSGTGRREQYF.

This sequence joins TRBV6-1 and TRBJ2-1; 10 nucleotides match TRBD1. V lost 3 bases and J lost 11; bases outside the gene matches: 10. CDR1 is MNHNS, CDR2 SASEGT, per germline. CDR3 size: 15 residues. The CDR3 DNA reads TGTGCCAGCAGTGACCGGGACAGGGGAGCGGATAAGCAGTTCTTC. Translating it yields CASSDRDRGADKQFF.

The gene calls are TRBV7-2 and TRBJ2-1; 12 bases agree with TRBD2. V lost 4 bases to trimming and J lost 2 bases; unmatched junction nucleotides: 9. Per germline, CDR1 SGHTA and CDR2 FQGNSA. The CDR3 runs to 18 residues. CDR3 sequence reads: CASSSTYWTSGTYNEQFF. The CDR3 DNA reads TGTGCCAGCAGCTCCACCTACTGGACTAGCGGGACCTACAATGAGCAGTTCTTC.

The chain recombines TRBV29-1 with TRBJ2-1, with 7 bases lining up with TRBD2. CDR1 and CDR2 (germline): SQVTM, ANQGSEA. Trimming took 4 bases from V and 10 from J; bases not matched to a gene: 13. This CDR3 is 14 amino acids long. The CDR3 protein is CSVALAGVRGEQFF. CDR3 bases: TGCAGCGTTGCCCTTGCGGGAGTGCGCGGGGAGCAGTTCTTC.

The rearrangement uses TRBV7-9 and TRBJ2-2; D is possibly TRBD1 or TRBD2 (6 bases each). The CDR3 is made up of 19 amino acids. Germline CDR1 SEHNR, CDR2 FQNEAQ (reference sequence). With 6 bases removed from V and 0 bases from J, the gap between germline ends came to 23 bases. CDR3 protein: CASRLSLGGRGTNTGELFF. In DNA form, the CDR3 reads TGTGCCAGCAGGTTATCCCTTGGGGGGCGCGGGACGAACACCGGGGAGCTGTTTTTT.

This rearrangement joins TRBV19 to TRBJ2-1; 9 positions match TRBD2. The V gene end was trimmed by 3 bases and the J gene end by 4 bases; junction bases not matched to a gene: 4. Germline V CDR1 and CDR2: LNHDA, SQIVND (reference sequence). The CDR3 covers 15 residues. The DNA for the CDR3 is TGTGCCAGTAGTATGGGCCTAGCGGGATACAATGAGCAGTTCTTC. Protein product: CASSMGLAGYNEQFF.

The chain links TRBV6-4 to TRBJ1-4; TRBD1 is a possible D gene (6 bases). V was shortened by 10 bases and J by 8 bases, with 17 bases between the two germline ends. CDR3 size: 13 residues. Germline lookup yields CDR1 MRHNA and CDR2 SNTAGT. The CDR3: CATLDRTEEKLFF. In DNA, the CDR3 is TGTGCCACCCTAGACAGGACGGAAGAAAAACTGTTTTTT.

The genes are TRBV6-1 and TRBJ2-1, with 9 bases matching TRBD2. V lost 4 bases to trimming and J lost 2 bases; unmatched junction nucleotides: 6. The CDR3 has 16 residues. CDR1 and CDR2 (germline): MNHNS, SASEGT. As DNA, the CDR3 is TGTGCCAGCAGTGTGATTTCTAGCGGGACCTACAATGAGCAGTTCTTC. This translates into CASSVISSGTYNEQFF.

This clone was counted a single time. V usage is TRBV23-1 and J usage is TRBJ1-5; D not certain. TRBV23-1 is annotated as an ORF whose role is uncertain. The length of the CDR3 is 16 residues. V lost 2 bases to trimming and J lost 0 bases, with 11 bases between them. CDR3 in amino acids: CASSQPSFYSNQPQHF. In nucleotides, the CDR3 is TGCGCCAGCAGTCAACCATCTTTCTATAGCAATCAGCCCCAGCATTTT.

The chain links TRBV11-2 to TRBJ2-7; no definite D call. V gave up 6 bases and J gave up 3 bases, with 12 bases separating them. Germline CDR1 and CDR2: SGHAT and FQNNGV. The CDR3 totals 13 residues. The CDR3, as DNA: TGTGCCAGCAGGGTTGCCGCTAGCTACGAGCAGTACTTC. As protein: CASRVAASYEQYF. Together with reference TRBV11-2 and TRBJ2-7, the CDR3 gives the full variable domain: EAGVAQSPRYKIIEKRQSVAFWCNPISGHATLYWYQQILGQGPKLLIQFQNNGVVDDSQLPKDRFSAERLKGVDSTLKIQPAKLEDSAVYLCASRVAASYEQYFGPGTRLTVT.

This chain joins TRBV29-1 and TRBJ1-1, with 10 bases fitting TRBD1. Germline-derived CDR1 and CDR2 are SQVTM and ANQGSEA. Unmatched junction bases numbered 6, after V lost 6 bases and J lost 5 bases. The CDR3 spans 13 residues. CDR3 loop: CSVHRDRGTEAFF. In DNA form, the CDR3 reads TGCAGCGTACACCGGGACAGGGGTACTGAAGCTTTCTTT.

The gene calls are TRBV19 and TRBJ2-7; D uncertain. The CDR3 runs 15 residues. Germline V lookup: CDR1 LNHDA, CDR2 SQIVND (reference sequence). V was cut by 5 bases and J by 0 bases, with 14 bases left in between. The CDR3 DNA reads TGTGCCAGTAGTCCCCTGGGAAGAGACTCCTACGAGCAGTACTTC. Residues: CASSPLGRDSYEQYF.

V gene TRBV28 combines with J gene TRBJ1-6; D is perhaps TRBD1 (6 bases). This CDR3 comprises 19 residues. Deletions cut 5 bases from V and 3 bases from J, with 23 bases between. CDR1 and CDR2 (germline): MDHEN, SYDVKM. CDR3 bases: TGTGCCAGCAGTCCGACGGGACATCGGCAAGGATTCTATAATTCACCCCTCCACTTT. This translates into CASSPTGHRQGFYNSPLHF.

DNA of the CDR3: TGTGCCAGCAGTCCCGACAGGGGGTTTTATGGCTACACCTTC. As protein: CASSPDRGFYGYTF. This chain joins TRBV27 and TRBJ1-2; TRBD1 matches at 9 bases. Per germline, CDR1 MNHEY and CDR2 SMNVEV (reference sequence). The CDR3 length is 14 residues. V lost 5 bases, J lost 5 bases, and 6 bases stayed unmatched.

The table lists this clone with a count of one. The chain joins TRBV29-1 to TRBJ1-2, with TRBD1 as a possible D gene (6 bases). Germline V gene lookup returns CDR1 SQVTM and CDR2 ANQGSEA. The CDR3 consists of 12 residues. The CDR3 coding sequence is TGCAGTATCGGGGGGGCTGACTATGGCTACACCTTC. Translated: CSIGGADYGYTF.

The CDR3 sequence is CASRTGTDYNEQFF. In nucleotides, the CDR3 is TGCGCCAGCAGAACCGGGACAGACTACAATGAGCAGTTCTTC. The rearrangement joins TRBV5-1 to TRBJ2-1; TRBD1 matches at 7 bases. This CDR3 comprises 14 residues. Germline V gene lookup returns CDR1 SGHRS and CDR2 YFSETQ. The trim removed 5 bases at V and 3 bases at J, leaving 5 bases unmatched.

This clone was seen a single time. CDR3 nucleotide sequence: TGTGCCAGCAGCTCCTCAGGAGGCAATCAGCCCCAGCATTTT. It codes for CASSSSGGNQPQHF. The rearrangement uses TRBV7-2 and TRBJ1-5; no reliable D call. This CDR3 has 14 residues. In germline, CDR1 is SGHTA, CDR2 FQGNSA. Trimming removed 4 bases at V and 2 bases at J, with 9 bases between.

The V and J genes are TRBV4-1 and TRBJ2-3, with 10 bases that match TRBD1. J lost 1 base, V lost 6 bases, and 4 bases had no gene match. The CDR3 is 15 amino acids. CDR1 and CDR2 from the germline V gene are MGHRA and YSYEKL. CDR3 residues: CASSAGTGGTDTQYF. CDR3 sequence (DNA): TGCGCCAGCAGTGCAGGGACAGGGGGCACAGATACGCAGTATTTT.

CDR3 DNA: TGTGCCAGCAGCGGTACAGAGAACACCGGGGAGCTGTTTTTT. It specifies CASSGTENTGELFF. This chain uses TRBV5-4 with TRBJ2-2; no clear D gene. The CDR3 contains 14 residues. Germline CDR1 SGHNT, CDR2 YYREEE (reference sequence). With 4 bases removed from V and 1 base from J, the gap between germline ends came to 8 bases. Looking up the rest from reference TRBV5-4 and TRBJ2-2 gives the full variable domain: ETGVTQSPTHLIKTRGQQVTLRCSSQSGHNTVSWYQQALGQGPQFIFQYYREEENGRGNFPPRFSGLQFPNYSSELNVNALELDDSALYLCASSGTENTGELFFGEGSRLTVL.